The 11 T cell receptor beta chains below come from one sample, sequenced in a study of a mutant IDH1 vaccine in newly diagnosed glioma. Repertoires were generated with immunoSEQ multiplex PCR, while TCRdb's copy carries only in-frame clones and drops some. The table has tens of thousands of clones, around 90% seen once. Their specific antigens are unknown. Described time point: week 23, last vaccination. Vaccination comprised doses that each held 300 ug of mutant IDH1 20-mer peptide, plus topical imiquimod. The source material was PBMCs, sampled from a glioma patient whose treatment included an IDH1 peptide vaccine. All receptors derive from a man aged 50-59 years with glioma.

The rearrangement joins TRBV2 to TRBJ1-5; D unclear. Germline V gene lookup returns CDR1 SNHLY and CDR2 FYNNEI. The CDR3 consists of 13 residues. V was cut by 7 bases and J by 4 bases, with 11 bases left in between. The CDR3 loop is CASNDRLNQPQHF. The CDR3 nucleotides are TGTGCCAGCAACGACCGCTTAAATCAGCCCCAGCATTTT. Supplemented by reference TRBV2 and TRBJ1-5, the full variable domain reads EPEVTQTPSHQVTQMGQEVILRCVPISNHLYFYWYRQILGQKVEFLVSFYNNEISEKSEIFDDQFSVERPDGSNFTLKIRSTKLEDSAMYFCASNDRLNQPQHFGDGTRLSIL.

The chain uses TRBV7-9 and TRBJ1-2; possibly TRBD1 for D (5 bases). CDR3 length: 16 amino acids. V dropped 4 bases and J dropped 4 bases, with 19 bases sitting between them. Germline CDR1 reads SEHNR; CDR2 reads FQNEAQ (reference sequence). CDR3 protein: CASSWGTPQGAYGYTF. The CDR3 DNA reads TGTGCCAGCAGCTGGGGGACCCCCCAAGGGGCCTATGGCTACACCTTC.

This clone turned up a few times. The CDR3 sequence: CAISIGPGRPQHF. As DNA, the CDR3 is TGTGCCATTTCTATTGGGCCGGGGCGGCCCCAGCATTTT. The V gene is TRBV30, the J gene TRBJ1-5, with D possibly being TRBD1 (5 bases). V dropped 8 bases and J dropped 9 bases, with 20 bases sitting between them. Germline loops: CDR1 GTSNPN, CDR2 SVGIG (reference sequence). This CDR3 is built from 13 residues.

This clone was counted a few times. The chain links TRBV18 to TRBJ2-7, with 8 bases that match TRBD1. In germline, CDR1 is KGHSH, CDR2 LQKENI. V shed 3 bases, J shed 2 bases, and the junction held 6 bases outside the gene matches. The CDR3 is 15 residues long. The CDR3 reads CASSPRTGTTYEQYF. The DNA for the CDR3 is TGTGCCAGCTCACCCCGGACAGGGACCACCTACGAGCAGTACTTC.

The J gene is TRBJ2-5, the V gene TRBV5-6, with unresolved D. Trimming cost V 0 bases and J 2 bases, with 11 bases left between them. In germline, CDR1 is SGHDT, CDR2 YYEEEE. This CDR3 comprises 15 residues. DNA of the CDR3: TGTGCCAGCAGCTTGGGCCTGAGACCACAAGAGACCCAGTACTTC. Translating gives CASSLGLRPQETQYF.

The gene calls are TRBV5-4 and TRBJ1-1, with D possibly TRBD1 on 6 matching bases. The CDR3 spans 13 residues. Germline CDR1 is SGHNT and CDR2 is YYREEE (reference sequence). The ends were cut back, 5 bases at V and 9 bases at J, with 17 bases in the middle. Here the CDR3 DNA reads TGTGCCAGCAGTTTCAGGGGTATCGAGAAAGCTTTCTTT. Translation: CASSFRGIEKAFF.

Note on this clone: A read error may produce the germline difference seen at one junction end. The V call is TRBV6-5, the J call TRBJ1-1; a weak D match, TRBD1 (6 bases). Germline V lookup: CDR1 MNHEY, CDR2 SVGAGI. This CDR3 has 11 residues. CDR3 nucleotides: TGTGCCATCAGTGGGGGGCCTGAAGCTTTCTTT. It yields the protein CAISGGPEAFF.

The rearrangement uses TRBV15 and TRBJ2-7, with D tentatively TRBD2 (6 bases). Germline V gene lookup returns CDR1 LNHNV and CDR2 YYDKDF (reference sequence). The CDR3 loop spans 15 amino acids. Trimming took 4 bases from V and 3 from J, leaving 16 bases between them. CDR3 DNA: TGTGCCACCAGCACCACCTTTAGCGGCAGCTACGAGCAGTACTTC. This translates into CATSTTFSGSYEQYF.

CDR3 region: CASSFQQGYSTGELFF. The DNA for the CDR3 is TGTGCCAGCAGCTTCCAACAGGGGTACTCCACCGGGGAGCTGTTTTTT. This chain links TRBV7-9 with TRBJ2-2; TRBD1 aligns across 7 bases. The CDR3 extends over 16 amino acids. The ends lost 3 bases at V and 4 bases at J; junction bases unmatched: 8. The germline V gene has CDR1 SEHNR and CDR2 FQNEAQ (reference sequence).

The chain joins TRBV27 to TRBJ1-2; 8 bases align to TRBD1. Germline V lookup: CDR1 MNHEY, CDR2 SMNVEV (reference sequence). With 5 bases clipped from V and 7 bases from J, the junction kept 3 bases outside the gene matches. The CDR3 is made up of 12 amino acids. In nucleotides, the CDR3 is TGTGCCAGCAGTCCGACAGGGGTTGGCTACACCTTC. This translates into CASSPTGVGYTF.

The genes are TRBV7-8 and TRBJ1-4; possible D gene TRBD1, 5 bases. With 5 bases removed from V and 4 bases from J, the gap between germline ends came to 14 bases. There are 15 residues in the CDR3. CDR1 and CDR2 (germline): SGHVS, FQNEAQ. CDR3 residues: CASSALEGRNEKLFF. The CDR3 DNA sequence: TGTGCCAGCAGCGCCCTGGAGGGGCGTAATGAAAAACTGTTTTTT.